This record looks at one T cell receptor beta chain sequence and its context. The antigen remains unidentified. This entry comes from a study of T cell responses to AZD1222 COVID-19 vaccine. Study-wide points: An increase in Spike-specific TCR breadth and depth was observed after two AZD1222 doses. Without day 14 samples, only post-peak T cell repertoires were studied.

Generated by immunoSEQ multiplex PCR, the TCRdb table keeps only in-frame clones and is missing some. The table records over 100,000 clones, around 87% of them present only once. Specimen: peripheral blood, collected 28 days after the second AZD1222 dose. The sequence was collected from an adult who received the AZD1222 COVID-19 vaccine.

The chain's CDR3 is CASSPTGRGQPQHF. The CDR3 bases are TGTGCCAGCAGTCCGACAGGGCGAGGTCAGCCCCAGCATTTT. The rearrangement uses TRBV2 and TRBJ1-5; 7 nucleotides line up with TRBD1. With 5 bases clipped from V and 6 bases from J, the junction kept 7 bases outside the gene matches. Germline CDR1 reads SNHLY; CDR2 reads FYNNEI. The CDR3 covers 14 residues.